Below, 11 T cell receptor beta chains from the same sample are listed, as sequenced in a study of T-cell memory formation after mild COVID-19. Using its own MiXCR run on the 5' RACE reads, TCRdb lists one record per CDR3 protein. This table holds around 110,000 distinct CDR3 sequences, roughly an eighth found once. Specimen: PBMCs or a T cell subset sorted from them (not recorded which). Receptors originate from an adult woman who had mild COVID-19 (a few samples of this study predate the infection). Cell type and time point are not known.

CDR3 nucleotides: TGTGCCAGCAGCGTAGGCGGGGGGGGTCAGCCCCAGCATTTT. Its protein is CASSVGGGGQPQHF. This chain connects TRBV9 to TRBJ1-5; weak D call: TRBD1 (5 bases). Germline V lookup: CDR1 SGDLS, CDR2 YYNGEE. The CDR3 sequence is 14 residues long. Trimming left V 0 bases short and J 6 bases short, with 10 bases between. The variable domain in full, with the rest retrieved from reference TRBV9 and TRBJ1-5, is DSGVTQTPKHLITATGQRVTLRCSPRSGDLSVYWYQQSLDQGLQFLIQYYNGEERAKGNILERFSAQQFPDLHSELNLSSLELGDSALYFCASSVGGGGQPQHFGDGTRLSIL.

The sample holds a few counts of this clonotype. The gene calls are TRBV12-3 or TRBV12-4 and TRBJ2-7; D remains unclear. Trimming left V 2 bases short and J 2 bases short, with 22 bases between. This CDR3 has 18 residues. As DNA, the CDR3 is TGTGCCAGCAGTTTATTTGTTTCGTCAGGAGAAATCCCCTACGAGCAGTACTTC. Translation: CASSLFVSSGEIPYEQYF.

This chain uses TRBV24-1 with TRBJ2-3; unclear D gene. The CDR3 sequence is 11 residues long. CDR1 is KGHDR, CDR2 SFDVKD, per germline. V lost 5 bases, J lost 6 bases, and 5 bases lay in between. CDR3 sequence reads: CATSAGDTQYF. Written as DNA, the CDR3 is TGTGCCACCAGTGCGGGCGATACGCAGTATTTT.

V and J are TRBV9 and TRBJ2-5; unclear D gene. The CDR3 covers 13 residues. CDR1 and CDR2 from the germline V gene are SGDLS and YYNGEE. Deletions cut 5 bases from V and 4 bases from J, with 12 bases between. The CDR3 region is CASSPTRTETQYF. CDR3 DNA sequence: TGTGCCAGCAGTCCCACAAGGACAGAGACCCAGTACTTC. Filled out from reference TRBV9 and TRBJ2-5, the complete variable domain reads DSGVTQTPKHLITATGQRVTLRCSPRSGDLSVYWYQQSLDQGLQFLIQYYNGEERAKGNILERFSAQQFPDLHSELNLSSLELGDSALYFCASSPTRTETQYFGPGTRLLVL.

The gene calls are TRBV24-1 and TRBJ2-1; TRBD1 is a possible D gene (5 bases). Germline V gives CDR1 KGHDR, CDR2 SFDVKD. The V end was cut by 0 bases, the J end by 5 bases, with 10 bases between. The CDR3 extends over 15 amino acids. CDR3 protein: CATSDLKDIHNEQFF. The CDR3 coding sequence is TGTGCCACCAGTGATTTGAAGGACATACACAATGAGCAGTTCTTC.

This clonotype turned up a few times. The V and J genes are TRBV7-2 and TRBJ2-1, with 11 positions matching TRBD2. With 6 bases clipped from V and 7 bases from J, the junction kept 8 bases outside the gene matches. The CDR3 loop spans 15 amino acids. Germline V gene sequence: CDR1 SGHTA, CDR2 FQGNSA. The CDR3 nucleotides are TGTGCCAGCAGTTTCGGACTAGCGGGTGGGAATGAGCAGTTCTTC. This gives the protein CASSFGLAGGNEQFF.

The chain couples TRBV7-9 to TRBJ1-2; D is perhaps TRBD1 (6 bases). This CDR3 spans 12 amino acids. The ends were cut back, 5 bases at V and 7 bases at J, with 11 bases in the middle. CDR1 and CDR2 (germline): SEHNR, FQNEAQ (reference sequence). The CDR3 protein is CASSPIGGGYTF. The DNA for the CDR3 is TGTGCCAGCAGCCCGATAGGGGGTGGCTACACCTTC.

The sample holds a few counts of this clonotype. The chain joins TRBV5-4 to TRBJ2-1; no reliable D call. The germline V gene has CDR1 SGHNT and CDR2 YYREEE (reference sequence). V was clipped by 2 bases and J by 6 bases, with 9 bases between them. The CDR3 consists of 13 residues. In DNA form, the CDR3 reads TGTGCCAGCAGCTTAATTTCGGGCAATGAGCAGTTCTTC. Its translation: CASSLISGNEQFF.

This clonotype was seen more than once but under ten times. The chain uses TRBV6-1 and TRBJ1-1; D is undetermined. Germline V gene lookup returns CDR1 MNHNS and CDR2 SASEGT. The CDR3 totals 15 residues. V was cut by 1 base and J by 11 bases, with 20 bases left in between. Here the CDR3 reads CASSEVSGKEEFAFF. The DNA of the CDR3 is TGTGCCAGCAGTGAAGTCAGCGGCAAGGAAGAGTTTGCTTTCTTT.

The chain couples TRBV5-6 to TRBJ2-7, with TRBD2 matching over 7 bases. The CDR3 extends over 13 amino acids. V lost 4 bases and J lost 13; bases outside the gene matches: 14. From germline, CDR1 is SGHDT and CDR2 YYEEEE. CDR3 in amino acids: CASSPGSGIGKYF. CDR3 DNA sequence: TGTGCCAGCAGCCCGGGGAGCGGGATAGGGAAATACTTC.

This clonotype came up many times. This chain joins TRBV4-2 and TRBJ2-7, with D perhaps TRBD2 (5 bases). V dropped 3 bases and J dropped 0 bases, with 6 bases sitting between them. The CDR3 totals 13 residues. The germline gives CDR1 LGHNA, CDR2 YNFKEQ. The CDR3 bases are TGTGCCAGCAGCCAGGGGAGCTCCTACGAGCAGTACTTC. Translating it yields CASSQGSSYEQYF.